Listed here are 27 T cell receptor beta chains from one sample, sequenced in a study of T cell changes during pregnancy in multiple sclerosis (dated by TCRdb to the late 2010s). Receptor libraries were prepared by the immunoSEQ multiplex PCR assay. Entries here come from immuneACCESS through TCRdb and include only in-frame sequences with V and J called. Some clones fail to appear in such tables; in the studies checked, an unresolved V gene covers under half of the shortfall, and the cause of the remainder is unknown. The sample data list 65,000 to 90,000 clones, and approximately 90% of these were observed just once. Approximately 2.5% of the sample comes from the top ten. Sequences were derived from peripheral blood, sampled in the first trimester of pregnancy. Receptors originate from a female donor with multiple sclerosis, enrolled in a pregnancy study.

The chain carries TRBV28 and TRBJ2-2; D unclear. V lost 10 bases to trimming and J lost 1 base, with 13 bases between them. CDR3 length equals 14 residues. Germline V CDR1 and CDR2: MDHEN, SYDVKM. The DNA for the CDR3 is TGTGCCACCTACCAATCCCTGAACACCGGGGAGCTGTTTTTT. Amino acids: CATYQSLNTGELFF.

This sequence joins TRBV25-1 and TRBJ2-7; TRBD2 is a possible D gene (5 bases). Germline lookup yields CDR1 MGHDK and CDR2 SYGVNS. This CDR3 region has 16 residues. V lost 6 bases, J lost 2 bases, and 20 bases lay in between. The CDR3 DNA follows: TGTGCCAGCAGAGCTCCGAGGTTAGCGAAACCCTACGAGCAGTACTTC. Encoded protein: CASRAPRLAKPYEQYF.

The rearrangement links TRBV5-1 to TRBJ1-1, with TRBD1 matching over 7 bases. Germline lookup yields CDR1 SGHRS and CDR2 YFSETQ. This CDR3 spans 13 amino acids. V trimming: 6 bases; J trimming: 3 bases; junction bases outside the gene matches: 5. CDR3 residues: CASTVGQDTEAFF. CDR3 DNA sequence: TGCGCCAGCACAGTCGGACAGGACACTGAAGCTTTCTTT.

The chain's CDR3 is CSVEPHMSGELFF. The CDR3 nucleotides are TGCAGCGTTGAACCCCATATGAGCGGGGAGCTGTTTTTT. The rearrangement links TRBV29-1 to TRBJ2-2; unclear D gene. In germline, CDR1 is SQVTM, CDR2 ANQGSEA. The CDR3 covers 13 residues. Trimming took 2 bases from V and 7 from J, leaving 11 bases between them.

This rearrangement joins TRBV7-8 to TRBJ2-7; perhaps TRBD1 as D (5 bases). In germline, CDR1 is SGHVS, CDR2 FQNEAQ. The CDR3 is made up of 14 amino acids. The V and J ends lost 6 bases and 4 bases respectively, with 16 bases between them. This CDR3 is CASSLFQGPYEQYF. CDR3 nucleotides: TGTGCCAGCAGTTTGTTTCAGGGTCCGTACGAGCAGTACTTC.

The chain has TRBV19 and TRBJ2-7; a possible D gene is TRBD2 (5 bases). Trimming took 6 bases from V and 2 from J, leaving 14 bases between them. In germline, CDR1 is LNHDA, CDR2 SQIVND (reference sequence). The CDR3 totals 14 residues. CDR3: CASRTRGPPYEQYF. DNA of the CDR3: TGTGCCAGTAGAACCCGCGGGCCCCCCTACGAGCAGTACTTC.

The V and J genes are TRBV10-2 and TRBJ1-5; D ambiguous. CDR1 is WSHSY and CDR2 is SAAADI in the germline V gene. Trimming cost V 6 bases and J 2 bases, with 11 bases left between them. The CDR3 contains 14 residues. CDR3 nucleotides: TGCGCCAGCAGCCAAACACGGGGCAATCAGCCCCAGCATTTT. This translates into CASSQTRGNQPQHF.

V gene TRBV5-6 combines with J gene TRBJ2-1; TRBD2 aligns across 9 bases. The trim removed 0 bases at V and 7 bases at J, leaving 8 bases unmatched. The CDR3 is 16 residues long. Per the germline V gene, CDR1 is SGHDT and CDR2 is YYEEEE. The CDR3 DNA follows: TGTGCCAGCAGCTTGGAGCCGGCTAGCGGGGAGAATGAGCAGTTCTTC. Its translation: CASSLEPASGENEQFF.

The chain recombines TRBV5-4 with TRBJ1-2; D is perhaps TRBD1 (6 bases). Germline CDR1 is SGHNT and CDR2 is YYREEE (reference sequence). Trimming removed 0 bases from V and 5 bases from J, with 14 bases in between. The CDR3 is 15 residues long. CDR3 residues: CASSLAGGRGYGYTF. CDR3 nucleotides: TGTGCCAGCAGCTTGGCCGGGGGGCGAGGTTATGGCTACACCTTC.

The chain joins TRBV19 to TRBJ1-6, with a tentative D call TRBD1 (6 bases). V lost 7 bases and J lost 10, with 14 bases in between. Germline CDR1 reads LNHDA; CDR2 reads SQIVND (reference sequence). The CDR3 runs to 13 residues. CDR3 sequence reads: CASNEQGLSPLHF. In nucleotides, the CDR3 is TGTGCCAGTAATGAACAGGGTTTGTCACCCCTCCACTTT.

The gene calls are TRBV5-1 and TRBJ2-7; maybe TRBD1 (5 bases). CDR3 size: 13 residues. From germline, CDR1 is SGHRS and CDR2 YFSETQ. The ends were cut back, 0 bases at V and 3 bases at J, with 7 bases in the middle. The CDR3 nucleotides are TGCGCCAGCAGCTTGGAGCAGGGCTACGAGCAGTACTTC. Its protein product is CASSLEQGYEQYF.

This clone came up once. The chain combines TRBV6-6 with TRBJ1-1; TRBD1 is a possible D gene (5 bases). Germline-derived CDR1 and CDR2 are MNHNY and SVGAGI (reference sequence). This CDR3 is 14 amino acids long. Trimming removed 6 bases from V and 0 bases from J, with 11 bases in between. The CDR3, as DNA: TGTGCCAGCAGGGAACGGGACTTGAACACTGAAGCTTTCTTT. This gives the protein CASRERDLNTEAFF.

The chain employs TRBV21-1 and TRBJ1-5; the table's D call TRBD1 went unverified against the DNA. TRBV21-1 is a pseudogene locus. The CDR3 covers 12 residues. The CDR3 nucleotides read TGTGCCAGCAGCTTCACATCCCAGCCCCAGCATTTT. Translation gives CASSFTSQPQHF.

This chain connects TRBV6-1 to TRBJ2-3, with 7 nucleotides matching TRBD2. This CDR3 region has 15 residues. With 0 bases clipped from V and 4 bases from J, the junction kept 4 bases outside the gene matches. Germline CDR1 reads MNHNS; CDR2 reads SASEGT. CDR3: CASSEAISGPDTQYF. The DNA for the CDR3 is TGTGCCAGCAGTGAAGCGATTAGCGGGCCAGATACGCAGTATTTT.

The chain couples TRBV28 to TRBJ2-1; D is unresolved. The V end lost 6 bases, the J end lost 5 bases, and 5 bases lay between the germline ends. Germline CDR1 reads MDHEN; CDR2 reads SYDVKM. This CDR3 spans 11 amino acids. DNA of the CDR3: TGTGCCAGCAGGCGGCACAATGAGCAGTTCTTC. It encodes CASRRHNEQFF.

The J gene is TRBJ1-2, the V gene TRBV4-1; D is uncertain. The CDR3 is 12 amino acids. Germline V gives CDR1 MGHRA, CDR2 YSYEKL. V was clipped by 7 bases and J by 10 bases, with 16 bases between them. CDR3 region: CASTTRGGNYTF. DNA for the CDR3: TGCGCCAGCACCACAAGAGGCGGGAACTACACCTTC.

The chain couples TRBV9 to TRBJ2-3; 9 bases are a match to TRBD2. CDR1 SGDLS and CDR2 YYNGEE come from the germline V gene. CDR3 size: 15 residues. V dropped 0 bases and J dropped 8; count of bases not matched to a gene: 7. CDR3 nucleotide sequence: TGTGCCAGCAGCGTAGAAGCGGGAGGCCACATTACGCAGTATTTT. Amino acid sequence: CASSVEAGGHITQYF.

This chain connects TRBV21-1 to TRBJ1-1; TRBD1 was called by the table and not checked on the DNA. TRBV21-1 is a recognized pseudogene. The CDR3 runs 16 residues. CDR3 amino acids: CASSQKSGTVNTEAFF. CDR3 DNA sequence: TGTGCCAGCAGCCAAAAATCCGGGACAGTGAACACTGAAGCTTTCTTT.

The rearrangement links TRBV18 to TRBJ2-1; possible D gene TRBD2, 6 bases. CDR1 is KGHSH, CDR2 LQKENI, per germline. The CDR3 extends over 14 amino acids. The germline V and J ends were trimmed by 5 bases and 6 bases, with 14 bases remaining between them. The CDR3 loop is CASSSLGSSNEQFF. In nucleotides, the CDR3 is TGTGCCAGCTCATCCCTCGGGAGCTCCAATGAGCAGTTCTTC.

This sequence joins TRBV7-9 and TRBJ2-2, with a tentative D call TRBD2 (6 bases). CDR1 and CDR2 from the germline V gene are SEHNR and FQNEAQ (reference sequence). The CDR3 loop spans 15 amino acids. Trimming removed 1 base from V and 5 bases from J, with 11 bases in between. For the CDR3, the DNA is TGTGCCAGCAGCTTAGTGGTAGGGAGGACCGGGGAGCTGTTTTTT. Its protein is CASSLVVGRTGELFF.

This CDR3 reads CASSYNRDINYEQYF. DNA for the CDR3: TGTGCCAGCAGTTATAATCGGGACATTAACTACGAGCAGTACTTC. The chain recombines TRBV27 with TRBJ2-7; D may be TRBD1 (6 bases). Germline V gene lookup returns CDR1 MNHEY and CDR2 SMNVEV (reference sequence). V was clipped by 4 bases and J by 3 bases, with 16 bases between them. The CDR3 contains 15 residues.

The chain has TRBV2 and TRBJ2-7, with 7 bases that match TRBD2. Unmatched junction bases numbered 9, after V lost 2 bases and J lost 5 bases. The CDR3 runs 15 residues. The germline CDR1 and CDR2 sequences are SNHLY and FYNNEI. The CDR3 sequence: CASSEYRTRADEQYF. In nucleotides, the CDR3 is TGTGCCAGCAGTGAATATCGGACTAGGGCCGACGAGCAGTACTTC.

This clone was picked up one time. The rearrangement uses TRBV4-1 and TRBJ1-1; perhaps TRBD1 as D (5 bases). CDR3 length: 16 residues. Germline CDR1 MGHRA, CDR2 YSYEKL. With 4 bases removed from V and 2 bases from J, the gap between germline ends came to 17 bases. Written as DNA, the CDR3 is TGCGCCAGCAGCCCAGACATCAGGGATGTAAACACTGAAGCTTTCTTT. This encodes CASSPDIRDVNTEAFF.

V usage is TRBV5-4 and J usage is TRBJ1-2, with TRBD1 matching 10 bases. The V gene end was trimmed by 5 bases and the J gene end by 4 bases; junction bases not matched to a gene: 8. The CDR3 sequence is 15 residues long. Looked up from germline, CDR1 is SGHNT and CDR2 is YYREEE (reference sequence). CDR3 loop: CASRPGTGDLYGYTF. DNA of the CDR3: TGTGCCAGCAGGCCCGGGACAGGGGACCTCTATGGCTACACCTTC.

The CDR3 loop is CASSSGQGNTEAFF. The CDR3 nucleotides read TGCGCCAGCAGCTCAGGACAGGGGAACACTGAAGCTTTCTTT. This chain connects TRBV10-2 to TRBJ1-1; 8 bases fit TRBD1. J was trimmed by 1 base and V by 6 bases; bases with no gene match: 4. Looked up from germline, CDR1 is WSHSY and CDR2 is SAAADI. This CDR3 region has 14 residues.

V usage is TRBV2 and J usage is TRBJ2-7; D unclear. V gave up 8 bases and J gave up 3 bases, with 5 bases separating them. Germline CDR1 and CDR2: SNHLY and FYNNEI. This CDR3 has 10 residues. The DNA of the CDR3 is TGTGCCAGCGGCAACTACGAGCAGTACTTC. It yields the protein CASGNYEQYF.

The DNA of the CDR3 is TGTGCCAGCAGCTCACGAATTCGGGAGAATCGCGAGCAGTACTTC. Protein product: CASSSRIRENREQYF. The chain links TRBV27 to TRBJ2-7, with a tentative D call TRBD2 (6 bases). The germline CDR1 and CDR2 sequences are MNHEY and SMNVEV (reference sequence). The ends were cut back, 6 bases at V and 6 bases at J, with 21 bases in the middle. The CDR3 extends over 15 amino acids.